This T cell receptor (beta chain) appears in the sequencing data of a study of cytomegalovirus exposure and HLA in healthy donors (dated by TCRdb to about 2017). About the investigation overall: An earlier analysis of roughly 630 of the donors reported 250 to 300 Gb of sequence data and roughly 100 million unique TCR beta sequences from 190 million or so T cells. The study was designed to test whether signatures of past pathogen exposure could be identified by cataloging public T cell receptors. To predict cytomegalovirus infection status, the study combined high-throughput TCR immunosequencing, statistical association of individual TCRs with disease status, and machine learning. HLA typing included class I and class II loci at four-digit resolution. The study used immunosequencing to profile the T cell repertoires of under 700 subjects and linked those repertoires to cytomegalovirus serostatus. To study patterns of TCR occurrence, a later analysis re-analyzed previously published TCR beta repertoires from several hundred donors and added high-resolution HLA genotyping. In addition to the first cohort of about 650 subjects, a separate validation cohort of 120 different subjects was used. Donor age, sex, ethnicity and CMV serostatus were collected together with the repertoire data. An earlier analysis of some 500 of the donors applied high-throughput TCR beta sequencing to assess whether each TCR beta V gene segment acted as functional or pseudogenic. The number of donors typed differed by locus, with roughly 620-630 for A, B, C, DRB1 and DQB1, around 560 for DQA1, 600 to 610 for DPA1, and about 450 for DPB1. Among the approximately 400 genotyped donors, about 85% belonged to the genetic ancestry cluster associated with self-reported Caucasian donors. An early release covering 550 to 700 HLA-typed donors comprised 300 to 350 gigabases of sequencing data and around 86 million unique TCR sequences. All discovery cohort repertoires had been generated using a single sequencing platform. Among some 400 genotyped donors of the cohort, an average of around 240,000 unique TCR beta nucleotide sequences was sequenced per donor, of which approximately 18% were non-productive. Genome-wide SNP genotypes for about 55% of the 666 donors were used in a later genetic analysis, which treated that subset as a discovery cohort. The later analysis used no new phenotypic data to find candidate immune exposures, relying instead on TCR beta sequences and their occurrence across donors. Four to six DR-DQ haplotypes were handled as single units for association and clustering, since linkage in the cohort was strong. The study at large found these results: Only TCR beta chains were sequenced in this cohort, and the absence of alpha or paired-chain data limited detectable features. Fewer than 20 rarely observed V segments, including chromosome 9 orphons, were excluded from the earlier analysis of about 500 of the donors because counts were too low. In an earlier analysis of around 600 of the donors, most TCR beta V segments appeared in productive rearrangements about 87% or about 30% of the time, broadly matching IMGT annotations. A few of the identified cytomegalovirus-associated TCR beta chains were confirmed in vitro to be specific for cytomegalovirus antigens. Most TCR sequences were seen in very few donors, while some public TCRs were found in many individuals. A later analysis reported that several top co-occurrence clusters appeared linked to parvovirus B19, influenza, CMV and Epstein-Barr virus. The sequencing pipeline was judged likely to have produced a cluster of highly shared sequence variants as a technical artifact. V-gene and J-gene trimming of TCR beta chains was associated with a missense DCLRE1C variant in a later genetic analysis, and the association was replicated in an independent cohort. According to the authors, the approach could potentially be generalized to other disease states and immunological phenotypes. A further reported finding was that TCR beta sequences accurately predicted the HLA-A and HLA-B alleles for most subjects in the first cohort. The presence/absence analyses assumed that sequencing depth was roughly uniform across donors, and that assumption may not be true. In a later analysis, HLA-associated TCR beta chains showed more clonal expansion and lower generation probabilities than non-associated chains that were equally common. A later analysis found that TCR association rates varied across HLA loci, with DRB1 alleles showing the most associated TCRs and HLA-C alleles the fewest. Some IMGT-functional V segments, including TRBV6-2 and TRBV6-3, could not be told apart with the 87-base-pair reads, so those segments were excluded. A later genetic analysis reported fewer N-insertions in productive TCRs among donors in an Asian-associated ancestry cluster than the roughly 640-donor mean. The classifier was reported to diagnose cytomegalovirus status with high specificity and sensitivity in both the original and validation cohorts. The study listed approximately 150 TCR beta chains as associated with cytomegalovirus. Strong co-occurrence of HLA alleles, especially DR and DQ, made assigning TCR associations to individual alleles difficult. Most CMV-associated TCR beta chains appeared to be HLA-restricted in a later analysis, and the HLA associations seemed to be driven largely by CMV exposure. Because some donors lacked HLA typing at each locus, the association tests relied only on the typed subset. Correlated functional status among segregating V segments might reflect linkage disequilibrium, but an unknown experimental factor could not be ruled out. CMV serostatus was the only immune exposure information available for the cohort. A later analysis associated 16,951 TCR beta sequences with specific HLA alleles at a false discovery rate of 0.05.

The CDR3 contains 15 residues, cysteine and phenylalanine counted. Only the CDR3 DNA is retained, 45 bases long and in frame from the first base. Trimming costs V 7 bases and J 4 bases, and their ends lie 17 bases apart. CDR1 LNHDA and CDR2 SQIVND were looked up in the germline V gene (reference sequence). Remarks on this clone: What antigen it recognizes has not been identified. No much larger clone is present one base from it, and per-base qualities are unavailable.

In total, just over 650 healthy bone marrow donors made up the cohort. At the time of sampling, all cohort members were nominally healthy, though unrecorded immune exposures were likely present. The donor tested CMV seronegative and was one of the 352 seronegative cohort members. A peripheral blood sample was provided by each donor, and peripheral blood mononuclear cells were used for TCR beta sequencing. The Qiagen DNeasy Blood Extraction Kit was used to extract genomic DNA from the blood cell samples. The library was prepared using the immunoSEQ multiplex PCR assay. A mixture of 60 forward primers for TCR Vbeta segments and 13 reverse primers for TCR Jbeta segments was used in the multiplex PCR. The CDR3 region of rearranged TCR beta genes was amplified from genomic DNA by a multiplex PCR assay. On the Illumina HiSeq System, the amplified TCR beta libraries were sequenced as 87-base-pair reads. Turning to the authors' computational methods: Across the roughly 640 repertoires, a later analysis counted about 81 million unique TCR beta chains, some 11 million of which were shared by at least two donors. Raw reads were error-corrected and collapsed into unique sequences by a nearest-neighbor algorithm in which closely related sequences were merged to remove PCR and sequencing errors. Alignment of CDR3 sequences to IMGT reference sequences was used to assign V, D and J gene segments. For a sequence to be retained, a match of at least six nucleotides was required to both a V gene segment and a J gene segment. Rearrangements were classified as productive when the CDR3 lacked stop codons and remained in frame with V and J, and all other rearrangements were classified as non-productive. Following IMGT convention, CDR3 was defined as the stretch from the second conserved V-encoded cysteine up to the conserved J-encoded phenylalanine. In an earlier analysis of more than 550 of the donors, sequences lacking an unambiguous match to a single V gene segment were excluded. An earlier analysis of approximately 590 of the donors called V segments functional above 56.7% productive rearrangements and segregating when the between-donor standard deviation exceeded 5%. A statistical classification framework was built for diagnosing cytomegalovirus status from the catalog of TCR beta chain sequences. V and J gene assignment, in a later analysis, came from comparing TCR nucleotide sequences with IMGT/GENE-DB human TR gene sequences. The TCRdist pipeline was used in a later analysis to assign CDR3 sequences and most-parsimonious VDJ recombination scenarios. In a later analysis, every TCR beta chain was defined by the combination of its CDR3 amino acid sequence and its V-gene family, and reads without a unique V-gene family were dropped. To address suspected cross-contamination and a sequencing artifact, a later analysis removed 550 to 750 highly shared, low-generation-probability nucleotide sequences. For each public chain, a later analysis derived a clonal expansion index from normalized ranks of inferred template counts within each repertoire. In a later analysis, generation probabilities were computed using a VDJ recombination model fitted to out-of-frame rearrangements, and the results were checked against IGoR. In a later analysis, TCR-TCR, TCR-HLA and TCR-CMV co-occurrence was scored with hypergeometric tests, and a repertoire-size bias correction was applied to TCR pairs. False discovery rates were estimated in a later analysis by permuting HLA or CMV assignments 20 times. In a later analysis, co-occurring TCRs were grouped using DBSCAN, with TCRdist sequence similarity added in when clustering inside HLA-allele-positive subsets. Repertoires with fewer than 30,000 or more than 120,000 public chains were left out of co-occurrence clustering, as were five repertoires with anomalous nucleotide sharing. This is the immuneACCESS table as TCRdb keeps it, with only in-frame sequences that have V and J called. A part of the clones is gone; compared with another copy, unresolved V genes explain less than half, and the rest is unexplained. V, J and clone size are taken as reported in that table, and D and trimming were inferred from the DNA itself. This sample holds about 270,000 clones; roughly 70% were observed only once. Clones ranked in the top ten supply around 2.3% of the sample.

The sequencing input was PBMCs. The source is a female donor in good health and CMV-seronegative. Recombination joined TRBV19 with TRBJ1-3; D gene: possibly TRBD1, on 6 matching bases. The sequenced DNA: TGTGCCAGTACCTATGGGGGCGCCGCCGGAAACACCATATATTTT. Its protein product is CASTYGGAAGNTIYF.